These 30 T cell receptor beta chains originate from one sample sequenced in a study of tumor-infiltrating lymphocytes in primary liver carcinoma. With a constant-region primer, TCR beta cDNA was made from 450 to 650 ng of total RNA. TCR beta libraries came from three nested multiplex PCR rounds using slightly modified ARM-PCR. TRBV1-TRBV30 forward and Cbeta reverse primers drove the first two approximately 10-cycle rounds. MiXCR was run by TCRdb on the multiplex PCR reads, yielding one entry per CDR3 protein. The sample includes about 21,000 distinct CDR3 sequences, around 79% seen only once; the top ten take almost 40%. Unsorted bulk tissue of about 19-31 mg yielded co-extracted RNA and DNA. The sequenced material came from liver tumor tissue from sampling region 1. Subset noted: tumor region T1, superior pole. The receptors here all came from a young woman with primary liver carcinoma and hepatitis B virus infection.

Note on this clonotype: The final CDR3 position lacks the conserved phenylalanine or tryptophan, pointing to a likely read error. The chain is built from TRBV29-1 and TRBJ2-2; D is ambiguous. The CDR3 is made up of 13 amino acids. Germline V gene sequence: CDR1 SQVTM, CDR2 ANQGSEA. V was cut by 7 bases and J by 3 bases, with 12 bases left in between. CDR3 in DNA: TGCAGCGCTGGGAAACGAGACACCGGGGAGCTGTTTATT. Protein product: CSAGKRDTGELFI.

As regards this clonotype: The conserved phenylalanine or tryptophan normally closing the CDR3 is absent here, so this likely arose from a read error. V usage is TRBV9 and J usage is TRBJ1-2; 12 positions match TRBD1. This CDR3 is built from 17 residues. Germline V gene sequence: CDR1 SGDLS, CDR2 YYNGEE. CDR3 in amino acids: CACSGPRDRGRFYGYTL. The DNA of the CDR3 is TGTGCCTGCAGCGGCCCCCGGGACAGGGGGCGATTCTATGGCTACACCTTA.

This chain joins TRBV5-1 and TRBJ2-6; D remains unclear. CDR3 length equals 16 residues. Trimming shortened V by 4 bases and J by 0 bases, and 11 bases separated the two germline ends. The germline gives CDR1 SGHRS, CDR2 YFSETQ. The CDR3 coding sequence is TGCGCCAGCAGCCCCCGATCAGGCTCTGGGGCCAACGTCCTGACTTTC. Amino acid sequence: CASSPRSGSGANVLTF.

The chain carries TRBV10-3 and TRBJ1-1, with 7 nucleotides matching TRBD1. This CDR3 comprises 15 residues. J lost 5 bases, V lost 3 bases, and 9 bases had no gene match. Germline V gene data show CDR1 as ENHRY and CDR2 as SYGVKD. The CDR3 protein is CAISDSTGLLTEAFF. CDR3 coding DNA: TGTGCCATCAGTGACTCGACAGGGTTGTTGACTGAAGCTTTCTTT.

A note on this clonotype: Since no conserved phenylalanine or tryptophan closes the CDR3, a read error is the likely cause. In nucleotides, the CDR3 is TGTGCCGGCAGCGTATACGGACACCCTCCACCCACAGATACGCAGTATTAT. Protein: CAGSVYGHPPPTDTQYY. The J gene is TRBJ2-3, the V gene TRBV5-4; tentative D call: TRBD1 (5 bases). In germline, CDR1 is SGHNT, CDR2 YYREEE (reference sequence). This CDR3 has 17 residues.

Notes on this clonotype: At one end, the junction sequence differs from germline, possibly due to a read error. This chain links TRBV15 with TRBJ2-5, with D tentatively TRBD2 (6 bases). Germline assignment: CDR1 LNHNV and CDR2 YYDKDF (reference sequence). The CDR3 runs to 12 residues. CDR3 amino acids: CATDRDRETQYF. DNA for the CDR3: TGTGCCACCGACAGAGATCGGGAGACCCAATACTTC.

Notes on this clonotype: The CDR3 end shows no conserved phenylalanine or tryptophan, and so a read error is likely. The chain joins TRBV10-3 to TRBJ2-1, with TRBD2 as a possible D gene (6 bases). The CDR3 extends over 17 amino acids. CDR1 ENHRY and CDR2 SYGVKD come from the germline V gene. CDR3 in DNA: TGTGTCATCAGTGGGACCATGGCGGCTAGCGCCTACAATGAGCAGTTCTCC. It codes for CVISGTMAASAYNEQFS.

Notes on this clonotype: A read error is possible here, since a much larger clone lies one base away. For the CDR3, the DNA is TGTGCCGCGAGACAGGGGAACACCGGGGAGCTGTTTTTT. Its translation: CAARQGNTGELFF. V usage is TRBV11-2 and J usage is TRBJ2-2, with 7 bases that match TRBD1. V shed 11 bases and J 1 base; nucleotides not matched to a gene: 4. The CDR3 totals 13 residues. Germline V lookup: CDR1 SGHAT, CDR2 FQNNGV. Full variable domain (rest looked up from reference TRBV11-2 and TRBJ2-2): EAGVAQSPRYKIIEKRQSVAFWCNPISGHATLYWYQQILGQGPKLLIQFQNNGVVDDSQLPKDRFSAERLKGVDSTLKIQPAKLEDSAVYLCAARQGNTGELFFGEGSRLTVL.

For this clonotype: The junction departs from the called germline gene at one end, perhaps through a read error. This chain uses TRBV12-3 or TRBV12-4 with TRBJ2-3; tentatively, D is TRBD2 (5 bases). The CDR3 covers 15 residues. CDR3 sequence (DNA): TGTGCTAGCAGTTTTCCCACTCCTAGCACAAATACGCAGTATTTT. Its translation: CASSFPTPSTNTQYF.

This clonotype occurred once. An end of the junction does not agree with germline; a read error may underlie this. This chain links TRBV5-5 with TRBJ1-6, with D unresolved. Germline V gives CDR1 SGHKS, CDR2 YYEKEE (reference sequence). CDR3 size: 14 residues. The CDR3 coding sequence is TGTGCCAGCGGCTTGGAGGTCAGTAATTCACCCATCCACTTT. Its protein product is CASGLEVSNSPIHF. The full variable domain, completed using reference TRBV5-5 and TRBJ1-6, is DAGVTQSPTHLIKTRGQQVTLRCSPISGHKSVSWYQQVLGQGPQFIFQYYEKEERGRGNFPDRFSARQFPNYSSELNVNALLLGDSALYLCASGLEVSNSPIHFGNGTRLTVT.

For this clonotype: At one of its ends the junction is not consistent with the germline gene, which may arise from a read error. The rearrangement uses TRBV6-1 and TRBJ1-2; D remains ambiguous. The CDR3 is 18 amino acids. Per germline, CDR1 MNHNS and CDR2 SASEGT. The CDR3 here is CASSERFLVFRSNYCYSF. The CDR3 DNA sequence: TGTGCCAGCAGTGAACGGTTCCTGGTCTTTAGATCTAACTATTGCTACAGCTTC.

At least ten counts were recorded for this clonotype. The rearrangement joins TRBV28 to TRBJ2-7; D is perhaps TRBD1 or TRBD2 (5 bases each). CDR3 size: 14 residues. Germline loops: CDR1 MDHEN, CDR2 SYDVKM. V lost 6 bases and J 0 bases, leaving 12 bases between the germline ends. CDR3 sequence reads: CASRSPGLSYEQYF. For the CDR3, the DNA is TGTGCCAGCAGGTCCCCGGGGCTCTCCTACGAGCAGTACTTC.

This chain uses TRBV5-1 with TRBJ1-6; 9 bases align to TRBD1. Germline lookup yields CDR1 SGHRS and CDR2 YFSETQ. The junction had 15 bases not matched to a gene; V was cut back by 4 bases and J by 19 bases. The CDR3 consists of 14 residues. The CDR3 protein is CASSRQGGLSVLHF. The CDR3, as DNA: TGCGCCAGCAGCCGACAGGGGGGTCTCTCTGTCCTACACTTT.

As for this clonotype: An end of the junction differs from the germline gene, which may be a read error. The chain joins TRBV5-5 to TRBJ1-4; D gene uncertain. CDR1 and CDR2 (germline): SGHKS, YYEKEE (reference sequence). CDR3 length: 19 amino acids. CDR3 in amino acids: CASSLRLGGRIAANEKPFF. DNA of the CDR3: TGTGCCAGCAGCTTGAGGTTAGGCGGACGGATTGCAGCTAATGAAAAACCGTTTTTT. The variable domain in full, completed from reference TRBV5-5 and TRBJ1-4, reads DAGVTQSPTHLIKTRGQQVTLRCSPISGHKSVSWYQQVLGQGPQFIFQYYEKEERGRGNFPDRFSARQFPNYSSELNVNALLLGDSALYLCASSLRLGGRIAANEKPFFGSGTQLSVL.

V is TRBV11-2 and J is TRBJ1-1, with 12 bases fitting TRBD1. J gave up 2 bases and V 5 bases, and 15 bases lay outside the gene matches. The CDR3 contains 19 residues. The germline V gene has CDR1 SGHAT and CDR2 FQNNGV. The CDR3, as DNA: TGTGCCAGCAGCGTTCGGGACAGGGGGCGCAGGTGGAGTAACACTGAAGCTTTCTTT. It yields the protein CASSVRDRGRRWSNTEAFF.

V usage is TRBV28 and J usage is TRBJ1-5; D is possibly TRBD1 (5 bases). The V end lost 6 bases, the J end lost 1 base, and 13 bases lay between the germline ends. Germline V gene lookup returns CDR1 MDHEN and CDR2 SYDVKM. The CDR3 contains 15 residues. The CDR3 nucleotides are TGTGCCAGCAGCGAGTCGGGGGTCAGCAATCAGCCCCAGCATTTT. It specifies CASSESGVSNQPQHF.

This clonotype was recorded only once. At one end, the junction sequence differs from germline, possibly due to a read error. This CDR3 is CTSSPVEGRGNTEVFF. The DNA for the CDR3 is TGTACCAGTAGCCCCGTCGAGGGGAGAGGGAACACTGAAGTTTTCTTT. This chain connects TRBV4-2 to TRBJ1-1; tentatively, D is TRBD1 (5 bases). Germline V lookup: CDR1 LGHNA, CDR2 YNFKEQ. There are 16 residues in the CDR3.

In regard to this clonotype: A much more abundant neighbour one base away suggests this may be a read error. The J gene is TRBJ2-1, the V gene TRBV7-3; the D is unclear. The CDR3 consists of 14 residues. Trimming took 5 bases from V and 9 from J, leaving 17 bases between them. CDR1 and CDR2 (germline): SGHTA, FQGTGA. As DNA, the CDR3 is TGTGCCAGCAGCGCACAGCGTACCCCCCTTGAGCAGTTCTTC. Its translation: CASSAQRTPLEQFF.

In this sample, this clonotype turned up many times. The chain is built from TRBV7-8 and TRBJ1-6; weak D call: TRBD1 (6 bases). Trimming stripped 5 bases from V and 7 bases from J, with 15 bases between. The CDR3 is 15 amino acids. Germline V gives CDR1 SGHVS, CDR2 FQNEAQ. In DNA, the CDR3 is TGTGCCAGCAGCATCCAGGGGAGGGAGAATTCACCCCTCCACTTT. Translated, it gives CASSIQGRENSPLHF.

On this clonotype itself: As the CDR3 is not closed by the conserved phenylalanine or tryptophan, this likely results from a read error. V gene TRBV5-1 combines with J gene TRBJ2-1; TRBD2 agrees at 11 bases. Germline values: CDR1 SGHRS, CDR2 YFSETQ. The CDR3 is 16 amino acids. J was trimmed by 7 bases and V by 4 bases; bases with no gene match: 10. CDR3 in DNA: TGCGCCAGCAGCGTTATCGGGACTAGCGGCGGGAATGAGCAGTTCTTA. This encodes CASSVIGTSGGNEQFL.

With regard to this clonotype: The conserved phenylalanine or tryptophan normally closing the CDR3 is absent here, so this likely arose from a read error. CDR3 bases: TGTGCCAGTAGCCCTTGGGGGGGAAAACTGTTTTTG. Its protein is CASSPWGGKLFL. The V gene is TRBV11-2, the J gene TRBJ1-4, with D possibly TRBD1 on 5 matching bases. Trimming left V 9 bases short and J 10 bases short, with 15 bases between. CDR1 is SGHAT, CDR2 FQNNGV, per germline. This CDR3 has 12 amino acids.

The gene calls are TRBV5-4 and TRBJ2-3; 10 bases map to TRBD2. The length of the CDR3 is 18 residues. Germline values: CDR1 SGHNT, CDR2 YYREEE (reference sequence). CDR3 bases: TGTGTCACCAGTAACCCGACGGCTAGCGGGAGTCGGACAGATACGCAGTATTTT. Translated: CVTSNPTASGSRTDTQYF.

The chain is built from TRBV11-2 and TRBJ1-2, with no clear D. Trimming shortened V by 1 base and J by 8 bases, and 14 bases separated the two germline ends. Germline lookup yields CDR1 SGHAT and CDR2 FQNNGV. This CDR3 is built from 14 residues. This CDR3 reads CASSLAFVFGGYTF. CDR3 sequence (DNA): TGTGCCAGCAGCTTAGCATTCGTGTTTGGCGGCTACACCTTC.

Comment on this clonotype: A read error may account for a junction end that differs from germline. The chain combines TRBV4-2 with TRBJ1-4; the D is unclear. The CDR3 has 12 amino acids. Germline CDR1 and CDR2: LGHNA and YNFKEQ. The DNA of the CDR3 is TGTGCCAGTAGCCAGTATAGGGAAAAACTGTTTTTT. It yields the protein CASSQYREKLFF.

Note on this clonotype: Compared with germline, one end of the junction differs, possibly owing to a read error. The V and J genes are TRBV4-3 and TRBJ2-5; TRBD2 is a possible D gene (5 bases). This CDR3 has 14 residues. Germline CDR1 is LGHNA and CDR2 is YSLEER. CDR3 region: CTSSQARRQETQYF. The CDR3 DNA reads as TGCACCAGCAGCCAGGCGAGGAGGCAAGAGACCCAGTACTTC.

Remarks on this clonotype: This may be a read error: a much more frequent sequence differs by one nucleotide. The CDR3 loop reads CASTHGRVAEAFF. For the CDR3, the DNA is TGTGCCAGCACCCATGGCAGGGTTGCTGAAGCTTTCTTT. The chain combines TRBV11-3 with TRBJ1-1; a possible D gene is TRBD1 (5 bases). Trimming took off 7 bases at V and 6 bases at J, with 15 bases between the two ends. The CDR3 sequence is 13 residues long. Germline CDR1 reads SGHNT; CDR2 reads YENEEA.

Points on this clonotype: The junction and the germline gene differ at one end; a read error may be behind it. The chain employs TRBV10-3 and TRBJ2-1; D is perhaps TRBD2 (5 bases). Germline loops: CDR1 ENHRY, CDR2 SYGVKD. CDR3 length: 14 residues. CDR3 DNA sequence: TGTGCCATCAGTCCCACGGTGACCCGGGATGAGCGGATCTTC. Residues: CAISPTVTRDERIF.

This clonotype has only a few counts. V is TRBV13 and J is TRBJ2-5; D is perhaps TRBD1 (5 bases). The V gene lost 2 bases and the J gene lost 5 bases, with 18 bases spanning the gap. This CDR3 is built from 16 residues. CDR1 and CDR2 from the germline V gene are PRHDT and FYEKMQ (reference sequence). This CDR3 is CASSLRGCAIRETQYF. The CDR3 DNA reads as TGTGCCAGCAGCTTAAGGGGCTGCGCAATTAGGGAGACCCAGTACTTC.

The chain has TRBV7-2 and TRBJ2-1; TRBD1 aligns across 9 bases. CDR1 is SGHTA, CDR2 FQGNSA, per germline. J gave up 7 bases and V 5 bases, and 9 bases lay outside the gene matches. This CDR3 has 15 amino acids. The CDR3 sequence: CTSSGADRGRNEQFF. The CDR3 bases are TGTACCAGCAGCGGCGCAGACAGGGGGAGAAATGAGCAGTTCTTC.

About this clonotype itself: Likely a read error: the CDR3 ends without its conserved phenylalanine or tryptophan. The limits of the CDR3 on the DNA are not certain, so only TCRdb's listed CDR3 is given. The gene calls are TRBV4-1 and TRBJ2-7. Counting both end residues, the CDR3 totals 12 amino acids. CDR1 and CDR2 (germline): MGHRA, YSYEKL. CDR3: CASSQDLYEQYL.